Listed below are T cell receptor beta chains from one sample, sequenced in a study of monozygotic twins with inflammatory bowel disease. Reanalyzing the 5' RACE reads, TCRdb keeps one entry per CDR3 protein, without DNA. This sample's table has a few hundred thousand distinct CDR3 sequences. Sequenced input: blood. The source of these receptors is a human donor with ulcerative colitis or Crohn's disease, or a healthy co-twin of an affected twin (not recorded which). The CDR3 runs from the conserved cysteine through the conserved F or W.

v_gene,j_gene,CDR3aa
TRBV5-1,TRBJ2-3,CASSLDPLTASTDTQYF
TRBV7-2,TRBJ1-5,CASSLGYSQPQHF
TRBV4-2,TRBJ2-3,CASSQDGRGTTDTQYF
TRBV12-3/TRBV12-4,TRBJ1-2,CASSLSGGGGRNYGYTF
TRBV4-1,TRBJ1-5,CASSQTGGTYSNQPQHF
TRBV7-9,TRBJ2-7,CASQRTSGYEQYF
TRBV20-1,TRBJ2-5,CSAPWAGGPGETQYF
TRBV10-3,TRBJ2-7,CATERGGPVHEQYF
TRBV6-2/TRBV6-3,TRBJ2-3,CASSYSIGTGVPDTQYF
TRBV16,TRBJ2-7,CASSQVQLGEQYF
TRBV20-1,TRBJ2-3,CSASPQLALTDTQYF
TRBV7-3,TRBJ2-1,CASSLRLDNEQFF
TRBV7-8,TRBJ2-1,CASSLVPDRGGVNEQFF
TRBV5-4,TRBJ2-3,CASSLEQFDTQYF
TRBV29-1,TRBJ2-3,CSVVNDRGPADTQYF
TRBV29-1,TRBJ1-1,CSVFRGSTEAFF
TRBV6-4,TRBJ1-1,CASRKDRGNTEAFF
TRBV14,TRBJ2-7,CASSPGLASHEQYF
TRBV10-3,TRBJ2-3,CAISWASSTDTQYF
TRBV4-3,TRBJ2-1,CASSPRPLSGGTYNEQFF
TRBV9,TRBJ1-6,CASSEGQGYYNSPLHF
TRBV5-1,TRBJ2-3,CASSLLRGDRDTQYF
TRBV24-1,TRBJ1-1,CATSDLMGGEAFF
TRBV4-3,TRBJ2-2,CASSSPRGSPNTGELFF
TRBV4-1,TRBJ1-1,CASSQSNLGQRGTEAFF
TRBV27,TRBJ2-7,CASSLSRALPREQYF
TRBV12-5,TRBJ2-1,CASGLVVGQGAGEQFF
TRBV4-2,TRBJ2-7,CASSQDGTRNEQYF
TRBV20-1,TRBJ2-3,CSARLTPSTDTQYF
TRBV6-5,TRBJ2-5,CASSYSIGTPQYF
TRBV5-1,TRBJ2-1,CASSLWEVPNYNEQFF
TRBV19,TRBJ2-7,CASRGGEGFPYEQYF